Below, 15 T cell receptor beta chains from the same sample are listed, as sequenced in a study of CD8 T cells in ankylosing spondylitis. One entry per CDR3 protein results from TCRdb running MiXCR on the 5' RACE reads. The sample carries 100,000 to 150,000 distinct CDR3 sequences, 7% recorded once. Sequenced sample: blood, either unsorted or a sorted T cell fraction (not recorded which). These receptors all come from a male donor with ankylosing spondylitis or in good health (not recorded which).

Notes on this clonotype: One base away lies a much larger clone, so this may be a sequencing read error. V and J are TRBV7-6 and TRBJ1-3, with D perhaps matching TRBD1 (6 bases). CDR3 size: 17 residues. Germline CDR1 reads SGHVS; CDR2 reads FNYEAQ. The CDR3 DNA is TGTGCCAGAAGCTTAGCGGCAGGGGAGCTTGCTGGAAACACCATATATTTT. This codes for CARSLAAGELAGNTIYF.

This clonotype came up many times. J is TRBJ2-5 and V is TRBV5-1, with D maybe TRBD1 (7 bases). CDR1 SGHRS and CDR2 YFSETQ come from the germline V gene. V was shortened by 2 bases and J by 2 bases, with 10 bases between the two germline ends. CDR3 length: 14 residues. The CDR3 coding sequence is TGCGCCAGCAGCTTCCAGGGGGGTCAAGAGACCCAGTACTTC. Amino acids: CASSFQGGQETQYF.

In this sample, this clonotype turned up many times. This sequence joins TRBV5-1 and TRBJ1-1; perhaps TRBD1 as D (5 bases). The CDR3 is made up of 12 amino acids. The V end was cut by 7 bases, the J end by 4 bases, with 11 bases between. Germline lookup yields CDR1 SGHRS and CDR2 YFSETQ. This chain's CDR3 is CASGPGITEAFF. The CDR3, as DNA: TGCGCCAGCGGACCAGGGATCACTGAAGCTTTCTTT.

The table lists this clonotype with many counts. The chain carries TRBV12-3 or TRBV12-4 and TRBJ2-1; D might be TRBD1 (6 bases). Trimming removed 4 bases at V and 6 bases at J, with 10 bases between. The CDR3 is made up of 13 amino acids. CDR3 DNA: TGTGCCAGCAGTTCAAGGGGGAGCAATGAGCAGTTCTTC. Translation: CASSSRGSNEQFF.

This clonotype was observed a few times. V usage is TRBV24-1 and J usage is TRBJ1-1; D is possibly TRBD1 (5 bases). Trimming cost V 10 bases and J 1 base, with 12 bases left between them. Germline-derived CDR1 and CDR2 are KGHDR and SFDVKD. The length of the CDR3 is 13 residues. The CDR3 spells CATIGGENTEAFF. The CDR3 DNA sequence: TGTGCCACAATTGGGGGGGAGAACACTGAAGCTTTCTTT.

Ten or more counts support this clonotype. V and J are TRBV12-3 or TRBV12-4 and TRBJ2-1; TRBD2 agrees at 10 bases. After removal of 2 bases from V and 0 bases from J, the junction contained 7 bases not matched to a gene. CDR3 size: 18 residues. For the CDR3, the DNA is TGTGCCAGCAGTTTAAGTAGCGGGGGGCCAAACTCCTACAATGAGCAGTTCTTC. Translating gives CASSLSSGGPNSYNEQFF.

This clonotype was recorded many times. The gene calls are TRBV5-1 and TRBJ1-3; D is perhaps TRBD1 (6 bases). V dropped 0 bases and J dropped 8 bases, with 12 bases sitting between them. Germline lookup yields CDR1 SGHRS and CDR2 YFSETQ. The CDR3 length is 14 residues. The CDR3 loop reads CASSLDQGPDTIYF. CDR3 sequence (DNA): TGCGCCAGCAGCTTGGATCAGGGGCCGGACACCATATATTTT. The variable domain in full, completed from reference TRBV5-1 and TRBJ1-3, reads KAGVTQTPRYLIKTRGQQVTLSCSPISGHRSVSWYQQTPGQGLQFLFEYFSETQRNKGNFPGRFSGRQFSNSRSEMNVSTLELGDSALYLCASSLDQGPDTIYFGEGSWLTVV.

This clonotype was seen repeatedly, ten times or more. V and J are TRBV7-9 and TRBJ2-3; tentatively, D is TRBD2 (5 bases). V was trimmed by 5 bases and J by 1 base, leaving 16 bases between them. This CDR3 has 16 residues. Per germline, CDR1 SEHNR and CDR2 FQNEAQ (reference sequence). The CDR3 reads CASSTWTDGGTDTQYF. The CDR3 DNA sequence: TGTGCCAGCAGCACTTGGACTGATGGTGGCACAGATACGCAGTATTTT. Based on the CDR3 plus reference TRBV7-9 and TRBJ2-3, the full variable domain is DTGVSQNPRHKITKRGQNVTFRCDPISEHNRLYWYRQTLGQGPEFLTYFQNEAQLEKSRLLSDRFSAERPKGSFSTLEIQRTEQGDSAMYLCASSTWTDGGTDTQYFGPGTRLTVL.

This clonotype was picked up many times. This rearrangement joins TRBV7-2 to TRBJ2-1, with TRBD1 matching 7 bases. Losses at the gene ends were 1 base for V and 7 bases for J; bases not matched to a gene: 7. CDR1 is SGHTA and CDR2 is FQGNSA in the germline V gene. CDR3 length: 15 amino acids. The CDR3 sequence: CASSLEQGRYNEQFF. CDR3 in DNA: TGTGCCAGCAGCTTAGAACAGGGGAGATATAATGAGCAGTTCTTC.

Comment on this clonotype: A much larger clone differs from this one at a single base, so this may be a read error. Here the CDR3 reads CSVRGQGRNEQHF. CDR3 in DNA: TGCAGCGTCCGCGGACAGGGGCGCAACGAGCAGCACTTC. V gene TRBV29-1 combines with J gene TRBJ2-7; 9 positions match TRBD1. Looked up from germline, CDR1 is SQVTM and CDR2 is ANQGSEA. This CDR3 spans 13 amino acids.

Many counts were recorded for this clonotype. The rearrangement links TRBV10-1 to TRBJ2-4; the match to TRBD1 covers 9 bases. Germline loops: CDR1 WNHNN, CDR2 SYGVQD (reference sequence). This CDR3 is 13 amino acids long. V was clipped by 4 bases and J by 6 bases; unmatched bases: 1. The CDR3 DNA follows: TGCGCCAGCAGTGTGGACAGGGGAAACATTCAGTACTTC. Translating gives CASSVDRGNIQYF.

This clonotype has at least ten counts. The genes are TRBV5-8 and TRBJ1-2, with a tentative D call TRBD1 (6 bases). The germline V gene encodes CDR1 SGHTS and CDR2 YDEGEE. The CDR3 is 17 amino acids. V was pared by 5 bases and J by 5 bases, with 25 bases between. The CDR3 sequence is CASRSRGSVGGKYGYTF. CDR3 bases: TGTGCCAGCAGATCGCGAGGTTCCGTCGGGGGCAAGTATGGCTACACCTTC.

This clonotype has at least ten counts. The genes are TRBV29-1 and TRBJ2-3, with 12 bases identical to TRBD2. Germline V gives CDR1 SQVTM, CDR2 ANQGSEA. The J segment lost 7 bases and the V segment lost 3 bases, leaving 8 bases of the junction unmatched. This CDR3 is 15 amino acids long. This chain's CDR3 is CSVDELAGGTNTQYF. For the CDR3, the DNA is TGCAGCGTTGATGAACTAGCGGGAGGTACGAATACGCAGTATTTT.

This clonotype was detected many times. J is TRBJ1-2 and V is TRBV14; no clear D. Germline V gives CDR1 SGHDN, CDR2 FVKESK. The CDR3 contains 13 residues. The V and J ends lost 2 bases and 8 bases respectively, with 12 bases between them. The chain's CDR3 is CASSQLETYGYTF. The CDR3 nucleotides are TGTGCCAGCAGCCAACTCGAAACATACGGCTACACCTTC.

The sample holds many counts of this clonotype. This chain connects TRBV20-1 to TRBJ2-5; tentatively, D is TRBD1 (6 bases). Germline CDR1 is DFQATT and CDR2 is SNEGSKA (reference sequence). There are 14 residues in the CDR3. The germline V and J ends were trimmed by 3 bases and 2 bases, with 13 bases remaining between them. In DNA, the CDR3 is TGCAGTGCTAGGCCAGTCGACAGGCAAGAGACCCAGTACTTC. It codes for CSARPVDRQETQYF.